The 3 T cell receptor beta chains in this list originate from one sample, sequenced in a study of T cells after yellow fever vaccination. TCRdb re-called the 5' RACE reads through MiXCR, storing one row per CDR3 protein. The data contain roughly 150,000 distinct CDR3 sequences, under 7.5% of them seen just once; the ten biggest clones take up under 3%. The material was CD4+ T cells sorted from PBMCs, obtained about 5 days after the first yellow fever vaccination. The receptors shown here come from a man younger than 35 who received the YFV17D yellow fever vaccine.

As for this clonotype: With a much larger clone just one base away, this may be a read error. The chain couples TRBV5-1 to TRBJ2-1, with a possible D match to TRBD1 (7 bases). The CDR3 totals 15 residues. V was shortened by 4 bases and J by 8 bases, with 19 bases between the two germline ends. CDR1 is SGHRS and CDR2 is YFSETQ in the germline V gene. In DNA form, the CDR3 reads TGCGCCAGCAGCGCCCCTGCGGGGACAGCGGATGAGCAGTTCTTC. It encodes CASSAPAGTADEQFF.

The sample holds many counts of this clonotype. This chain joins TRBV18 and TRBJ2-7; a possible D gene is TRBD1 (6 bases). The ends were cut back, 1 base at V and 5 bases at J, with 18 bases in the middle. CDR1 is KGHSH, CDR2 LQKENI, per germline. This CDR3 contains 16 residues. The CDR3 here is CASSPLGRQGRDEQYF. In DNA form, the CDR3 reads TGTGCCAGCTCACCACTCGGGCGGCAGGGGCGGGACGAGCAGTACTTC.

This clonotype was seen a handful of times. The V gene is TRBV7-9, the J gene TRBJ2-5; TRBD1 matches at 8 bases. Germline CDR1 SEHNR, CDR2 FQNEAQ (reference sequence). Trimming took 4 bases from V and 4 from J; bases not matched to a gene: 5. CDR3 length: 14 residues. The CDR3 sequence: CASSSDRVSETQYF. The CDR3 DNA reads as TGTGCCAGCAGCTCGGACAGGGTATCAGAGACCCAGTACTTC.